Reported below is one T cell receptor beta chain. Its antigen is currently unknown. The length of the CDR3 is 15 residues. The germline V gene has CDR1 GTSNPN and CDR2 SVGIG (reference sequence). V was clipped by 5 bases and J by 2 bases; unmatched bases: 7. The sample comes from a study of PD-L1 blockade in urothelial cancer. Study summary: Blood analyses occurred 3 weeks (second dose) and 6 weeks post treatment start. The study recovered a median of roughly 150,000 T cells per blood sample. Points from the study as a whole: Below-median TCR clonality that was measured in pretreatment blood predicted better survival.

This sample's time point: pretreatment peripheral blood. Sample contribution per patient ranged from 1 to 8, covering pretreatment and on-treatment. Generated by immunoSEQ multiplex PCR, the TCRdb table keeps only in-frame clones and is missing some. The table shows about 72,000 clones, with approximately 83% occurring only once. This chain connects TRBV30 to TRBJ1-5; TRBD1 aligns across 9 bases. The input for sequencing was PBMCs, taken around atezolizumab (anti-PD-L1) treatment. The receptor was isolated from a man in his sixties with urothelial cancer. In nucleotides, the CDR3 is TGTGCCTGGGGTGGACAGGGGATAGGCAATCAGCCCCAGCATTTT. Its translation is CAWGGQGIGNQPQHF.